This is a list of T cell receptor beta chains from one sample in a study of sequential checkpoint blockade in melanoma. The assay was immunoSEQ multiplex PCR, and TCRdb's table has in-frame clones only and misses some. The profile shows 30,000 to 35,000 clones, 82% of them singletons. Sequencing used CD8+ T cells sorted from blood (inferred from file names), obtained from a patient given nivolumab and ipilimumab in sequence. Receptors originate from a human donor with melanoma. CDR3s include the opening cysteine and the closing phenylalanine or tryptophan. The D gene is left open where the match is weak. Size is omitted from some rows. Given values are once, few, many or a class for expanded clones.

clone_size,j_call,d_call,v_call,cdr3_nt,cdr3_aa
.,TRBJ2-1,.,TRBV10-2,TGCGCCAGCAGTGAGTGGATGCGGGACCACAATGAGCAGTTCTTC,CASSEWMRDHNEQFF
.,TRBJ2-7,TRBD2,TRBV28,TGTGCCAGCAGTTTACCTGGCGGGAGGGGCGACGAGCAGTACTTC,CASSLPGGRGDEQYF
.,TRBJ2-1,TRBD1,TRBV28,TGTGCCAGCAGCCGGACAGGCGGCTCGGCGGGGCAGTTCTTC,CASSRTGGSAGQFF
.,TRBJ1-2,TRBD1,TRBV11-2,TGTGCCAGCAGCCTAGGACAGGGGATCTATGGCTACACCTTC,CASSLGQGIYGYTF
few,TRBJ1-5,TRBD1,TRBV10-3,TGTGCCACCGACCCGATGGGGACAGCGTATAGCAATCAGCCCCAGCATTTT,CATDPMGTAYSNQPQHF
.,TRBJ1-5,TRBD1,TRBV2,TGTGCCAGCAAAACAGGGGTGAATCAGCCCCAGCATTTT,CASKTGVNQPQHF
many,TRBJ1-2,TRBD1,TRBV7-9,TGTGCCAGCAGCACCTCCGGGACAGGGATTGACTATGGCTACACCTTC,CASSTSGTGIDYGYTF
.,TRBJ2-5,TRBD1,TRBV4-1,TGCGCCAGCAGTCTCGACAGGGGGCTGAGGGCGGAGACCCAGTACTTC,CASSLDRGLRAETQYF
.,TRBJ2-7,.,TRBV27,TGTGCCAGCAGTCGACAGGTAACCTACGAGCAGTACTTC,CASSRQVTYEQYF
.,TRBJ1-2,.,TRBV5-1,TGCGCCAGCAGCTTGGCCATGGGGCTCGACTATGGCTACACCTTC,CASSLAMGLDYGYTF
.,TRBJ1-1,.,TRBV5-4,TGTGCCAGCAGCTTGCTGGGAGACACTGAAGCTTTCTTT,CASSLLGDTEAFF
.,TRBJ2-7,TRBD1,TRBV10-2,TGCGCCAGCAGTGAGTATAGGGGGCTCTACGAGCAGTACTTC,CASSEYRGLYEQYF
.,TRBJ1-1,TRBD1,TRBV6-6,TGTGCCAGCAGGCCTGGACAGGGGTTTACTGAAGCTTTCTTT,CASRPGQGFTEAFF
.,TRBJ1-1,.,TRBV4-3,TGCGCCAGCAGCCAAGATATCGGTCTGAACACTGAAGCTTTCTTT,CASSQDIGLNTEAFF
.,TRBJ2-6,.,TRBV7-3,TGTGCCAGCAGCGATAGGAGAGACGCTTTACAAAGTCGGGCCAACGTCCTGACTTTC,CASSDRRDALQSRANVLTF
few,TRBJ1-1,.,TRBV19,TGTGCCAGTAGTATAGCTAGGACAGAAGCTTTCTTT,CASSIARTEAFF
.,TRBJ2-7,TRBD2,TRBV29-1,TGCAGCGTTGAATTACTAGCGGGAGGGCTTCACGAGCAGTACTTC,CSVELLAGGLHEQYF
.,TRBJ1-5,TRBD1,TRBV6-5,TGTGCCAGCAGCTGGGACAGGGAGGTATTACAGCCCCAGCATTTT,CASSWDREVLQPQHF
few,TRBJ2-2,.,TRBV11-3,TGTGCCAGCAGCCCCGGACAGACCGGGGAGCTGTTTTTT,CASSPGQTGELFF
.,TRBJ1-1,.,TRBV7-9,TGTGCCAGCAGCTTAGCCCTTAACACTGAAGCTTTCTTT,CASSLALNTEAFF
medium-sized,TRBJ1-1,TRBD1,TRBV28,TGTGCCAGCAGTCCTCCCGGGACAGGGGATCTGGACACTGAAGCTTTCTTT,CASSPPGTGDLDTEAFF
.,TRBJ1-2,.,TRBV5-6,TGTGCCAGCAGCCTCCTTGACTATGGCTACACCTTC,CASSLLDYGYTF
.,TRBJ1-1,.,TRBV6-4,TGTGCCAGCAGTGACTCGTCCGTTACTGAAGCTTTCTTT,CASSDSSVTEAFF
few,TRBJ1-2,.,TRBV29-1,TGCAGCCCCACAACCACCGGACAGTTAGGCTACACCTTC,CSPTTTGQLGYTF
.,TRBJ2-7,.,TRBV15,TGTGCCACCAGCTACAGGGGAGGCTCCTACGAGCAGTACTTC,CATSYRGGSYEQYF
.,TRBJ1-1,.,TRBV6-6,TGTGCCAGCAGACAGGGAAAAGCTTTCTTT,CASRQGKAFF
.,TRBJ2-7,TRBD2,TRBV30,TGTGCCTGGACTAGCGGGGCCTCCTACGAGCAGTACTTC,CAWTSGASYEQYF
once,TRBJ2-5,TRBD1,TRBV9,TGTGCCAGCAGCGCCGGGACCGGGACAGGGGCAAAGACCCAGTACTTC,CASSAGTGTGAKTQYF
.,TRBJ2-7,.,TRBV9,TGTGCCAGCAGCCCAGAAATTAAGAACGAGCAGTACTTC,CASSPEIKNEQYF
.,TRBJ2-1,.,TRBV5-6,TGTGCCAGCAGCTCGGGTTCCTACAATGAGCAGTTCTTC,CASSSGSYNEQFF
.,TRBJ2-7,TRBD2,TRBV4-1,TGCGCCAGCAGCCAGGAAGCGGGAGGATTCTACGAGCAGTACTTC,CASSQEAGGFYEQYF
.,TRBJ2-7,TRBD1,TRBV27,TGTGCCAGCAGTTTAATAGCGGGACAGGGGCTCTCCTACGAGCAGTACTTC,CASSLIAGQGLSYEQYF
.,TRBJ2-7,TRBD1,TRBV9,TGTGCCAGCAGCGTCTCAGGGGACAGGGCCTCCTACGAGCAGTACTTC,CASSVSGDRASYEQYF
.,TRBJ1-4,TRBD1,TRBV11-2,TGTGCCAGCAGGCCTACAGGGGCCGGAATTGAAAAACTGTTTTTT,CASRPTGAGIEKLFF
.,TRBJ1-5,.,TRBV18,TGTGCCAGCTCACCAGGGGGCTCGTGGGATCAGCCCCAGCATTTT,CASSPGGSWDQPQHF
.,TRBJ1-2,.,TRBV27,TGTGCCAGCAGTTTATCGGCGGGGACTGGCTACACCTTC,CASSLSAGTGYTF
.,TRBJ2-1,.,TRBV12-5,TGTGCTAGTGGTTTGGAACCCAGGGCGGAGCAGTTCTTC,CASGLEPRAEQFF
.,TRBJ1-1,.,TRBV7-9,TGTGCCAGCAGGGCGCCTAGAACTGAAGCTTTCTTT,CASRAPRTEAFF
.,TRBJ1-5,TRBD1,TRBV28,TGTGCCAGCAGTAGACAGGGTAGCAATCAGCCCCAGCATTTT,CASSRQGSNQPQHF
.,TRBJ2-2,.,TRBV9,TGTGCCAGCAGCGTCAACAGTCAGAACACCGGGGAGCTGTTTTTT,CASSVNSQNTGELFF
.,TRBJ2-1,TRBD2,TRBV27,TGTGCCAGCAGTCCCACGCAGCGGGGGGGCCTGGATGAGCAGTTCTTC,CASSPTQRGGLDEQFF
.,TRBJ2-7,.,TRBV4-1,TGCGCCAGCAGCCGATCCCGGGGGGAGCAGTACTTC,CASSRSRGEQYF
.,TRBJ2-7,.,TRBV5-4,TGTGCCAGCAGCTTGTGGGGGGACGTTGACGAGCAGTACTTC,CASSLWGDVDEQYF
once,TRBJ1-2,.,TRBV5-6,TGTGCCAGCAGCTTGTTCGACAGTTATTATGGCTACACCTTC,CASSLFDSYYGYTF
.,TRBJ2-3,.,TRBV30,TGTGCCTGGAGTCCCCAGAGCACAGATACGCAGTATTTT,CAWSPQSTDTQYF
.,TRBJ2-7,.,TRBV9,TGTGCCAGCAGCGTAGGCGGGACGGGATCCTACGAGCAGTACTTC,CASSVGGTGSYEQYF